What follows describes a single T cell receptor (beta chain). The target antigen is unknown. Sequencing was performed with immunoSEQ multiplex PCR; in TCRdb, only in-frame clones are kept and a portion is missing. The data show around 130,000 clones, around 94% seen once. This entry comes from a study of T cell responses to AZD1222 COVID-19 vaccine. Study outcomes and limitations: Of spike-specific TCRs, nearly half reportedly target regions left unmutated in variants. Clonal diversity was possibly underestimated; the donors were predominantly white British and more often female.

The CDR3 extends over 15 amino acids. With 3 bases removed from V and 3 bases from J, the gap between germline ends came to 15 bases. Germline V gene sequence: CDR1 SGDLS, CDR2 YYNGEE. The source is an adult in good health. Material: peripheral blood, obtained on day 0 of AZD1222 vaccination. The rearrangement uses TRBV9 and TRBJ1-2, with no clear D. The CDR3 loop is CASSAEDGSYYGYTF. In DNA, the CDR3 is TGTGCCAGCAGCGCCGAGGATGGATCTTACTATGGCTACACCTTC.